This T cell receptor beta chain was sequenced during a study of blood T cell repertoires in COVID-19 (TCRdb year 2020). Some background on the complete study: Collaborator samples came from the United States, Italy and Spain and covered acute and convalescent phases of COVID-19. The material from the prospective study consisted of cDNA or gDNA derived from T cells, B-cell-depleted T cells, or PBMCs. Subjects who had been exposed to COVID-19, were actively infected with it, or had recovered from it provided the deeply sampled blood TCRbeta repertoires that made up the dataset. A freely available public database, intended as a resource for researchers studying the immune response to SARS-CoV-2, is where the repertoires were released. Samples came from the ongoing ImmuneRACE study (first 160 participants) plus 1,254 subjects from 6 global collaborators. Sample metadata almost always included a de-identified subject ID, COVID-19 status, age in years and sex. HLA class I and class II types, where available, came from metadata supplied by the sample provider rather than from assay-based typing. Broader findings and caveats from the paper: Clinical and demographic metadata were provided uncurated, with the amount varying by source and participant.

Details on this clone: Its specific antigen is unknown. Per-nucleotide qualities are absent, and no much larger clonotype sits a single base away.

The collaborating institutions used their own protocols to collect whole blood in K2EDTA tubes. For TCRbeta analysis, collaborators shipped samples in one of three forms: frozen whole blood, isolated PBMCs, or DNA extracted from either of those sample types. The immunoSEQ Assay, a bias-controlled multiplex PCR, was used to amplify TCRbeta CDR3 regions from genomic DNA. Regarding the original processing steps: Within the assay, amplification of reference gene primers was used to estimate how many nucleated cells each sample contained. Sequence reads were collapsed and filtered to measure the absolute abundance of every unique TCRbeta CDR3 rearrangement. For each sample, productive Simpson clonality was calculated as the square root of Simpson's diversity index across productive rearrangements. TCRdb took this table from immuneACCESS and kept in-frame rearrangements with V and J called. Such tables lack part of the clones; where checked against another copy, unresolved V genes explain under half of the gap, and the rest is unexplained. The V and J calls and the clone size are those of that table, but D and trimming were determined from the DNA. In this sample the table shows 55,000 to 80,000 clones, around four fifths of which occur a single time. The ten largest clones capture around a sixth of the sample.

Clipping removes 5 bases from V and 8 bases from J, with 8 as the unmatched junction base count. The CDR3 has 14 amino acids, counting the end cysteine and phenylalanine. Kept here is only the CDR3 DNA, which spans 42 bases and is read in frame from base 1. CDR1 and CDR2 (MDHEN, SYDVKM) derive from the germline V gene. The receptor was isolated from a woman aged 80 or over with acute or convalescent COVID-19. What was sequenced was peripheral blood. This chain joins TRBV28 to TRBJ1-4; 7 central nucleotides agree with TRBD1. Here the CDR3 is given as CASSIDRVVEKLFF. In nucleotides, the sequence is TGTGCCAGCAGTATCGACAGGGTAGTCGAAAAACTGTTTTTT.